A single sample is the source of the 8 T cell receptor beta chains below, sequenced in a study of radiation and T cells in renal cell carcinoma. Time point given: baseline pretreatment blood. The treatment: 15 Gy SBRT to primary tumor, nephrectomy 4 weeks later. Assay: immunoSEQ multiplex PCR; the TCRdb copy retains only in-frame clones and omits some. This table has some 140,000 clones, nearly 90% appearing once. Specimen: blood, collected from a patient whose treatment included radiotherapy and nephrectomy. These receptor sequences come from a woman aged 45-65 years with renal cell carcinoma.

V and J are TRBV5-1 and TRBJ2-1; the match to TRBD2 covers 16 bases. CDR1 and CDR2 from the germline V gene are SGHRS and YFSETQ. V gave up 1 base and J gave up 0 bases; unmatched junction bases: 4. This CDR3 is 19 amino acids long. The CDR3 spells CASSLPGLAGGSSYNEQFF. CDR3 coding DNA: TGCGCCAGCAGCTTGCCGGGACTAGCGGGGGGGAGCTCCTACAATGAGCAGTTCTTC.

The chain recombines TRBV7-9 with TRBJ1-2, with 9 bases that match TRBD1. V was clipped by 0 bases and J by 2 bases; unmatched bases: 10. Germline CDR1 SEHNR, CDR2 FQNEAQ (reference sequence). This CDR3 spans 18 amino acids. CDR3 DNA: TGTGCCAGCAGCTTAGCGGCTGCGCGAGACAGGGGGAACTATGGCTACACCTTC. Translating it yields CASSLAAARDRGNYGYTF. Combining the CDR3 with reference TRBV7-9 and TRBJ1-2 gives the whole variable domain DTGVSQNPRHKITKRGQNVTFRCDPISEHNRLYWYRQTLGQGPEFLTYFQNEAQLEKSRLLSDRFSAERPKGSFSTLEIQRTEQGDSAMYLCASSLAAARDRGNYGYTFGSGTRLTVV.

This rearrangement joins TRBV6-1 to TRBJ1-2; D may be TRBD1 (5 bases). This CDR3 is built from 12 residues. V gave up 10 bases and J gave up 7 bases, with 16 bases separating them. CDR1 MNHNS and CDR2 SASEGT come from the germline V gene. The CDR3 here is CATQTKGSGYTF. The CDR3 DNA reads TGTGCCACCCAAACTAAGGGGTCTGGCTACACCTTC.

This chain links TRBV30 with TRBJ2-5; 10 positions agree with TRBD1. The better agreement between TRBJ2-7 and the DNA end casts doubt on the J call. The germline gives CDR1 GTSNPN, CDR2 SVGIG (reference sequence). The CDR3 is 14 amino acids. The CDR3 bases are TGTGCCTGGAGGGGACAGGGGATCTCCTACGAGCAGTACTTC. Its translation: CAWRGQGISYEQYF.

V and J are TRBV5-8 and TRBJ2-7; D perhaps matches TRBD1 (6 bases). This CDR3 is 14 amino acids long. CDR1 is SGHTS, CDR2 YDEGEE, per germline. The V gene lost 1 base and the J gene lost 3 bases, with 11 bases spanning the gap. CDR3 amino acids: CASSLWGRNYEQYF. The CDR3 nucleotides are TGTGCCAGCAGCTTGTGGGGGCGCAACTACGAGCAGTACTTC.

The CDR3 reads CASSESGRVSYNEQFF. CDR3 sequence (DNA): TGCGCCAGCAGTGAGTCTGGCAGGGTGTCCTACAATGAGCAGTTCTTC. The rearrangement joins TRBV10-1 to TRBJ2-1; a weak D match, TRBD1 (5 bases). This CDR3 comprises 16 residues. Trimming removed 0 bases at V and 1 base at J, with 10 bases between. Looked up from germline, CDR1 is WNHNN and CDR2 is SYGVQD (reference sequence).

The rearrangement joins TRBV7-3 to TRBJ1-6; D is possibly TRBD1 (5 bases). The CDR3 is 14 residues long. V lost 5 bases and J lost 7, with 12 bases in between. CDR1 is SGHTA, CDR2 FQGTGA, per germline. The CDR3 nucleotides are TGTGCCAGCAGCCCGTCGGGGGGGAATTCACCCCTCCACTTT. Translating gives CASSPSGGNSPLHF.

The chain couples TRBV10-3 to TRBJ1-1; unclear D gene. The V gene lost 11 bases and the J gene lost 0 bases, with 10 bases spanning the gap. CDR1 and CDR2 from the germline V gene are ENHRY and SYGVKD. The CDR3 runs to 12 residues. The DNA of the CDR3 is TGTGCCTCAGGCGGCTTGAACACTGAAGCTTTCTTT. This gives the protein CASGGLNTEAFF.